The source of this T cell receptor (beta chain) is a study of cytomegalovirus exposure and HLA in healthy donors. This table comes from immunoSEQ multiplex PCR, and its TCRdb copy is limited to in-frame clones, with some not included. The sample yields 35,000 to 50,000 clones, 80% to 95% seen once. Germline assignment: CDR1 SGHRS and CDR2 YFSETQ. This CDR3 comprises 17 residues. The ends were cut back, 0 bases at V and 1 base at J, with 13 bases in the middle. The sequenced sample was PBMCs. The chain has TRBV5-1 and TRBJ2-2, with D tentatively TRBD1 (6 bases). The sequence was collected from a woman aged 18-30 years in good health and CMV-seronegative. The DNA for the CDR3 is TGCGCCAGCAGCTTGGCCTTGGGGACACTGAACACCGGGGAGCTGTTTTTT. Protein: CASSLALGTLNTGELFF.